Described below is a single T cell receptor beta chain sequence and its context. This clone has a single count. The target of this receptor is not known. The record has no base qualities; no much larger clone is one base away. The entry originates in a study of blood T cell repertoires in COVID-19 (dated by TCRdb to between 2020 and 2021). Turning to the overall study: The collaborator samples originated in the United States, Italy and Spain and spanned the acute and convalescent phases of COVID-19. The repertoires were made available in a free public database intended to serve as a resource for research on the immune response to SARS-CoV-2. HLA class I and class II types, where available, came from metadata supplied by the sample provider rather than from assay-based typing. Samples came from the ongoing ImmuneRACE study (first 160 participants) plus 1,254 subjects from 6 global collaborators. Subjects who had been exposed to COVID-19, were actively infected with it, or had recovered from it provided the deeply sampled blood TCRbeta repertoires that made up the dataset. A de-identified subject ID, COVID-19 status, age in years and sex were almost always included in the sample metadata. The material from the prospective study consisted of cDNA or gDNA derived from T cells, B-cell-depleted T cells, or PBMCs. Study-level results and caveats: The quantity of clinical and demographic metadata differed by source and by participant and was supplied without curation.

Participants in the prospective study were enrolled through a virtual design, were aged 18 to 89 years, and lived in 24 United States geographic areas. To assign participants to cohorts, the prospective study relied on clinical history that participants themselves reported in a screening survey and a study questionnaire. For ImmuneRACE Cohort 3, a participant was defined as recovered based on two consecutive negative NP/OP PCR tests, clearance by a healthcare professional, or resolution of symptoms. Each participant in the prospective study had whole blood, serum and a nasopharyngeal or oropharyngeal swab collected by mobile phlebotomists. Participants in the prospective study had the option to provide additional blood draws and questionnaires over an approximately 2-month period. Before DNA extraction, prospective study blood samples were shipped either frozen or at room temperature. TCRbeta CDR3 regions were amplified from genomic DNA using the immunoSEQ Assay, a bias-controlled multiplex PCR. As for the authors' bioinformatics: Within the assay, amplification of reference gene primers was used to estimate how many nucleated cells each sample contained. To quantify the absolute abundance of each unique TCRbeta CDR3 rearrangement, sequence reads were collapsed and filtered. For each sample, productive Simpson clonality was calculated by taking the square root of Simpson's diversity index across productive rearrangements. The table was pulled from immuneACCESS by TCRdb, which kept in-frame rearrangements only. Such tables lose some clones; where checked, under half of the loss comes from unresolved V genes, and the rest has no known cause. V, J and clone size are those of that table, while D and trimming were read from the DNA. Within this sample are just over 300,000 clones, with over 75% of them counted one time only. Together, the top ten hold about 4.6% of the sample.

This clonotype was sampled from a man younger than 45 who had recovered from COVID-19. The specimen was PBMCs or T cells enriched from blood (not recorded which).

CDR3 reads: CASSPPTTAGTEAFF. Here is the DNA: TGTGCCAGCAGCCCACCCACAACGGCAGGCACTGAAGCTTTCTTT. Recombination connected TRBV7-9 to TRBJ1-1; no D segment can be confidently identified. The junction carries 17 bases between V and J, which are trimmed by 5 bases and 4 bases respectively. Its CDR3 holds 15 amino acids, cysteine through phenylalanine. Kept here is only the CDR3 DNA, which spans 45 bases and is read in frame from base 1. The germline V gene (reference sequence) yields SEHNR for CDR1 and FQNEAQ for CDR2. Where the CDR3 stops, the reference TRBV7-9 and TRBJ1-1 genes take over; the full variable domain is DTGVSQNPRHKITKRGQNVTFRCDPISEHNRLYWYRQTLGQGPEFLTYFQNEAQLEKSRLLSDRFSAERPKGSFSTLEIQRTEQGDSAMYLCASSPPTTAGTEAFFGQGTRLTVV.